The table lists the clone carrying this T cell receptor (beta chain) with a few counts. This sample is drawn from a study of naive and memory T cell subsets. CMV status came from CD4+ T cell IFNgamma after overnight CMV lysate stimulation of fresh PBMCs. Four subsets defined by CD45RA and CD27 were sorted after CD3, CD4, CD8 and live/dead staining. Two oligonucleotides, mixed equimolar, formed the beta constant-region primer covering TRBC1 and TRBC2. Four rounds of PCR amplified the ligated cDNA using nested alpha and beta constant-region primers plus SP2. MiXCR was run by TCRdb on the UMI-ligation and nested PCR reads, yielding one entry per CDR3 protein. The repertoire holds tens of thousands of distinct CDR3 sequences, with roughly 10% as singletons. Germline V gives CDR1 DFQATT, CDR2 SNEGSKA (reference sequence). The CDR3 runs 15 residues. V dropped 0 bases and J dropped 6 bases, with 14 bases sitting between them.

This rearrangement joins TRBV20-1 to TRBJ1-4; D is undetermined. The clonotype originates from a human donor in good health. Sequenced material: central memory CD8+ T cells from blood. The CDR3 region is CSAREQDLEYEKLFF. DNA for the CDR3: TGCAGTGCTAGAGAGCAGGATCTTGAGTATGAAAAACTGTTTTTT.